This entry lists 5 T cell receptor beta chains sequenced from one sample in a study of T cell clonotyping in hematopoietic cell transplantation. TCRdb keeps only in-frame clones here, not all; method: immunoSEQ multiplex PCR. The data hold under 11,000 clones, with 80% to 95% observed a single time. The time point denotes: recipient sample about 28 days before transplant, after cytoreduction. This specimen consisted of peripheral blood mononuclear cells, obtained before stem cell transplant. The receptors here all came from a woman in her thirties or forties with acute myeloid leukemia. Some clones in this sample may be carry-over from other donors' samples.

V usage is TRBV19 and J usage is TRBJ1-4, with D possibly TRBD1 on 5 matching bases. Trimming cost V 0 bases and J 10 bases, with 12 bases left between them. The germline CDR1 and CDR2 sequences are LNHDA and SQIVND (reference sequence). This CDR3 comprises 14 residues. CDR3 protein: CASSIDPSGGKLFF. The CDR3 bases are TGTGCCAGTAGTATAGATCCTTCCGGGGGAAAACTGTTTTTT.

Concerning this clone itself: Different DNA sequences within this sample yield the same CDR3. The rearrangement joins TRBV2 to TRBJ2-2; 10 bases match TRBD2. The germline CDR1 and CDR2 sequences are SNHLY and FYNNEI. J gave up 7 bases and V 4 bases, and 6 bases lay outside the gene matches. This CDR3 spans 15 amino acids. CDR3 sequence: CASSGTSGGGGELFF. The CDR3 DNA reads as TGTGCCAGCAGTGGGACTAGCGGAGGGGGCGGGGAGCTGTTTTTT.

V gene TRBV19 combines with J gene TRBJ2-7; 9 nucleotides match TRBD1. The CDR3 contains 13 residues. Losses at the gene ends were 9 bases for V and 6 bases for J; bases not matched to a gene: 9. Germline V gives CDR1 LNHDA, CDR2 SQIVND (reference sequence). The CDR3 reads CASRDRASGEQYF. The CDR3 bases are TGTGCCAGCCGGGACAGGGCCTCTGGCGAGCAGTACTTC.

In its sample, this clone ranks as large. This chain connects TRBV19 to TRBJ1-2; 8 bases are shared with TRBD1. Trimming cost V 4 bases and J 10 bases; bases outside gene matches: 8. The CDR3 loop spans 13 amino acids. Germline values: CDR1 LNHDA, CDR2 SQIVND (reference sequence). CDR3 loop: CASSSITGGDYTF. The CDR3 region has the DNA TGTGCCAGTAGTAGTATCACAGGGGGAGACTACACCTTC.

This clone is medium-sized (0.01 to 0.1%) within its sample. The chain combines TRBV10-3 with TRBJ1-1; D possibly corresponds to TRBD1 (5 bases). The CDR3 consists of 11 residues. Trimming took 8 bases from V and 8 from J, leaving 12 bases between them. Germline V gene sequence: CDR1 ENHRY, CDR2 SYGVKD. Here the CDR3 reads CAIGQGNEAFF. CDR3 nucleotide sequence: TGTGCCATCGGCCAGGGCAACGAAGCTTTCTTT.